Sequencing of this T cell receptor beta chain was carried out in a study of blood T cell repertoires in COVID-19. The CDR3 is 16 residues long. V lost 3 bases to trimming and J lost 0 bases, with 10 bases between them. Germline lookup yields CDR1 SGHNT and CDR2 YYREEE (reference sequence). Sequencing was performed with immunoSEQ multiplex PCR; in TCRdb, only in-frame clones are kept and a portion is missing. The data hold about 58,000 clones, with 75% to 90% observed a single time. The V call is TRBV5-4, the J call TRBJ2-6; D ambiguous. The source is a woman aged 65 to 85 with active COVID-19. Sample: peripheral blood. The CDR3 sequence is CASSSVKSSGANVLTF. The CDR3 DNA reads TGTGCCAGCAGCTCGGTAAAAAGCTCTGGGGCCAACGTCCTGACTTTC. Drawing the rest from reference TRBV5-4 and TRBJ2-6, the complete variable domain is ETGVTQSPTHLIKTRGQQVTLRCSSQSGHNTVSWYQQALGQGPQFIFQYYREEENGRGNFPPRFSGLQFPNYSSELNVNALELDDSALYLCASSSVKSSGANVLTFGAGSRLTVL.